This record looks at one T cell receptor (beta chain) sequence and its context. The antigen is unknown. This sample is part of a study of T cells in localized non-small cell lung cancer. The data were produced by immunoSEQ multiplex PCR, yet TCRdb's version contains in-frame clones alone and is incomplete. The sample has approximately 76,000 clones; over 75% are singletons. Regarding the study as a whole: Heterogeneity remains possible because sequencing was limited to only one tumor region. Uninvolved nearby lung showed the greatest T cell clonality, exceeding that found in tumor. When the top 100 tumor clones were examined, a median around 61 of them also appeared in the adjacent lung, which was paired and uninvolved.

The CDR3 loop spans 13 amino acids. Germline CDR1 is SEHNR and CDR2 is FQNEAQ (reference sequence). Trimming left V 5 bases short and J 5 bases short, with 12 bases between. The chain is built from TRBV7-9 and TRBJ1-1; D not certain. Source: peripheral blood, taken before any cancer treatment. The source is a female donor aged 60 or older with stage I lung adenocarcinoma. The CDR3 DNA sequence: TGTGCCAGCAGCCCAACGCAGGCAACTGAAGCTTTCTTT. Translating gives CASSPTQATEAFF.